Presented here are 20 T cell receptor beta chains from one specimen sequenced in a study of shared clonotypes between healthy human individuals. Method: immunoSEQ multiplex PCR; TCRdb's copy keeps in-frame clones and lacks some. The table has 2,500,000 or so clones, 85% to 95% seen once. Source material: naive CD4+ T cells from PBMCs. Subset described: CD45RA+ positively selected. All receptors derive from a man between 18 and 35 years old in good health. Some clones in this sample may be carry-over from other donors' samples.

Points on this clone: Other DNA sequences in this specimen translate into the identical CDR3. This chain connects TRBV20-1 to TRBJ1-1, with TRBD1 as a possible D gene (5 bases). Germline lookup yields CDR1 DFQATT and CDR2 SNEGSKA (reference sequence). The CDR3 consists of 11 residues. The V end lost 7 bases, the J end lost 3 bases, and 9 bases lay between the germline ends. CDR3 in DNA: TGCAGTGTTCTAGGGGACACTGAAGCTTTCTTT. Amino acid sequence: CSVLGDTEAFF.

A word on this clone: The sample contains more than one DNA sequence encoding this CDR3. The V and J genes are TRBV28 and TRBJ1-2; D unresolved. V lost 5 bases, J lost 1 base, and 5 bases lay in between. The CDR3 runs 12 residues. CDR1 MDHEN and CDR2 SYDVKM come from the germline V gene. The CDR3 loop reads CASSGINYGYTF. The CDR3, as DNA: TGTGCCAGCAGTGGTATTAACTATGGCTACACCTTC.

The CDR3, as DNA: TGTGCCAGCAGCGAACGGACAGGGGATGGTCAGCCCCAGCATTTT. Protein: CASSERTGDGQPQHF. The chain is built from TRBV9 and TRBJ1-5; 9 nucleotides agree with TRBD1. The germline gives CDR1 SGDLS, CDR2 YYNGEE. This CDR3 spans 15 amino acids. V shed 3 bases, J shed 6 bases, and the junction held 7 bases outside the gene matches.

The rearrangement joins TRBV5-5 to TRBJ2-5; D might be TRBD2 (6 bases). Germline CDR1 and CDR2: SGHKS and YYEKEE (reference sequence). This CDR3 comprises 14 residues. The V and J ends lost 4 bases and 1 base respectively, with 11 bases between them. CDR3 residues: CASSRLGTQETQYF. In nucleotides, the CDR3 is TGTGCCAGCAGCCGACTAGGAACCCAAGAGACCCAGTACTTC.

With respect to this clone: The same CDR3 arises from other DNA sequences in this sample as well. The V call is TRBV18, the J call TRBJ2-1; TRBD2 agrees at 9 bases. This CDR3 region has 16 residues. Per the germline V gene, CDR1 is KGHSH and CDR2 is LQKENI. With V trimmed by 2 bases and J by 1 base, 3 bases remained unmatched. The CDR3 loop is CASSPGLAGSYNEQFF. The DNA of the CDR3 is TGTGCCAGCTCACCAGGGCTAGCGGGATCCTACAATGAGCAGTTCTTC.

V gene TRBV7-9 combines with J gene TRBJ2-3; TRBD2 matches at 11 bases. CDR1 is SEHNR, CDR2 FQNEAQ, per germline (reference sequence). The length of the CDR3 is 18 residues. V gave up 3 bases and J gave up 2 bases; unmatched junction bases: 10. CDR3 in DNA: TGTGCCAGCAGCTTCCACCCGGGACTAGCGGATTACACAGATACGCAGTATTTT. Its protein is CASSFHPGLADYTDTQYF.

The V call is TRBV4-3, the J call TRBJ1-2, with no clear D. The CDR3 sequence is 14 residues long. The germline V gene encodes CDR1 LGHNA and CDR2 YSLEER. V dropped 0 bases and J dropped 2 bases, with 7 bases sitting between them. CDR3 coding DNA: TGCGCCAGCAGCCAAGACAGGTTGAACTATGGCTACACCTTC. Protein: CASSQDRLNYGYTF.

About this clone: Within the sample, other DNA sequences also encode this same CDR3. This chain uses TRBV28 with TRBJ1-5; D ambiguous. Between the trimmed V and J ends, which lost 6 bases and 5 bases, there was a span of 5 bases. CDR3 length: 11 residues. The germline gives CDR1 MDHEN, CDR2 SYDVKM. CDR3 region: CASSRYQPQHF. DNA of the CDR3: TGTGCCAGCAGCCGATATCAGCCCCAGCATTTT. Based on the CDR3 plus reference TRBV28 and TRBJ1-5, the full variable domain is DVKVTQSSRYLVKRTGEKVFLECVQDMDHENMFWYRQDPGLGLRLIYFSYDVKMKEKGDIPEGYSVSREKKERFSLILESASTNQTSMYLCASSRYQPQHFGDGTRLSIL.

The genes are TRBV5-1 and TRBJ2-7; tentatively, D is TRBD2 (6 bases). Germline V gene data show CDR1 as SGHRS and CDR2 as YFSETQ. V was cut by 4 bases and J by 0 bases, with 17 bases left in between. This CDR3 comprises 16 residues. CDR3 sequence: CASSPIGGLVSYEQYF. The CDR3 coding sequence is TGCGCCAGCAGCCCGATTGGGGGACTCGTCTCCTACGAGCAGTACTTC.

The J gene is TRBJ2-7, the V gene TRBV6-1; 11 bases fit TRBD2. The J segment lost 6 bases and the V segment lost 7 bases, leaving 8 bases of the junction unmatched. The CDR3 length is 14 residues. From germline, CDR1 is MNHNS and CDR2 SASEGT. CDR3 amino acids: CASIGLAGPSEQYF. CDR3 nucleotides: TGTGCCAGCATTGGACTAGCGGGCCCCTCCGAGCAGTACTTC.

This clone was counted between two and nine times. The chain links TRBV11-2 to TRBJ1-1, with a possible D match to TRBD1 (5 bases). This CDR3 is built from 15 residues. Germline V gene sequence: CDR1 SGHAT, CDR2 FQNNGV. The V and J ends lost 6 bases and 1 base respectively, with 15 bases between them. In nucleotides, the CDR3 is TGTGCCAGCAGTCAACGGCGGGGGACGAACACTGAAGCTTTCTTT. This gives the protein CASSQRRGTNTEAFF.

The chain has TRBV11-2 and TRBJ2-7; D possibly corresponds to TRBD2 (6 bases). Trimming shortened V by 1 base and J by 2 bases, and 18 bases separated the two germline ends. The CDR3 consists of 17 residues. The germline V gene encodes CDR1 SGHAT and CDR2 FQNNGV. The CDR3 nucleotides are TGTGCCAGCAGCTTAGTTCCTCGCGGGGCCCGACCCTACGAGCAGTACTTC. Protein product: CASSLVPRGARPYEQYF. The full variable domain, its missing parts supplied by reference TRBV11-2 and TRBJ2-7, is EAGVAQSPRYKIIEKRQSVAFWCNPISGHATLYWYQQILGQGPKLLIQFQNNGVVDDSQLPKDRFSAERLKGVDSTLKIQPAKLEDSAVYLCASSLVPRGARPYEQYFGPGTRLTVT.

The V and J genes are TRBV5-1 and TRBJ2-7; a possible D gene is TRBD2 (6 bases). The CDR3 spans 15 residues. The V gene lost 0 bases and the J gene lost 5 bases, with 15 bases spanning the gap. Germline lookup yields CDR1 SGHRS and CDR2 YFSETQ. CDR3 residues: CASSLGAGTWDEQYF. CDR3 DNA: TGCGCCAGCAGCTTGGGGGCCGGGACTTGGGACGAGCAGTACTTC. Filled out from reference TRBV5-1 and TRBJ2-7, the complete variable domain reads KAGVTQTPRYLIKTRGQQVTLSCSPISGHRSVSWYQQTPGQGLQFLFEYFSETQRNKGNFPGRFSGRQFSNSRSEMNVSTLELGDSALYLCASSLGAGTWDEQYFGPGTRLTVT.

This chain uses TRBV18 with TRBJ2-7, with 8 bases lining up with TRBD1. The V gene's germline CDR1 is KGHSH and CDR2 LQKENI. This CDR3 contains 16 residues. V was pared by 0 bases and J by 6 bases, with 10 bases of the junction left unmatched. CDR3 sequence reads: CASSPPFSQGASEQYF. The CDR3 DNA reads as TGTGCCAGCTCACCACCGTTTAGTCAGGGGGCTAGCGAGCAGTACTTC. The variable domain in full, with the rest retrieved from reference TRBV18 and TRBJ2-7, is NAGVMQNPRHLVRRRGQEARLRCSPMKGHSHVYWYRQLPEEGLKFMVYLQKENIIDESGMPKERFSAEFPKEGPSILRIQQVVRGDSAAYFCASSPPFSQGASEQYFGPGTRLTVT.

CDR3: CASSLDRGKQYF. The CDR3 nucleotides read TGTGCCAGCAGCTTAGACAGGGGCAAGCAGTACTTC. V is TRBV7-6 and J is TRBJ2-7; 7 nucleotides agree with TRBD1. Trimming at V came to 1 base and at J to 8 bases, leaving 2 bases not matched to a gene. CDR1 is SGHVS and CDR2 is FNYEAQ in the germline V gene. The CDR3 is 12 amino acids. The full variable domain, its missing parts supplied by reference TRBV7-6 and TRBJ2-7, is GAGVSQSPRYKVTKRGQDVALRCDPISGHVSLYWYRQALGQGPEFLTYFNYEAQQDKSGLPNDRFSAERPEGSISTLTIQRTEQRDSAMYRCASSLDRGKQYFGPGTRLTVT.

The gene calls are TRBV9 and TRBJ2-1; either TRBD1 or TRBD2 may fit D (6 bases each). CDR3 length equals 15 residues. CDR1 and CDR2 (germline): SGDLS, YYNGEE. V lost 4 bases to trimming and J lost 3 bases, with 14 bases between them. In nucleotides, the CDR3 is TGTGCCAGCAGCCCAACAGGGACTTTCTACAATGAGCAGTTCTTC. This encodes CASSPTGTFYNEQFF.

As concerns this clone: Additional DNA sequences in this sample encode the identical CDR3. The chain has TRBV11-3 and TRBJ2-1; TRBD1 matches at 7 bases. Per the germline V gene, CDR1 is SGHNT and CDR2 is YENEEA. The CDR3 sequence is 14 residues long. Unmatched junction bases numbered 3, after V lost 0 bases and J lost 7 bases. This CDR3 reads CASSLDRGWNEQFF. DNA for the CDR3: TGTGCCAGCAGCTTAGACAGGGGGTGGAATGAGCAGTTCTTC. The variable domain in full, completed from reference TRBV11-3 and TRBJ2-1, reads EAGVVQSPRYKIIEKKQPVAFWCNPISGHNTLYWYLQNLGQGPELLIRYENEEAVDDSQLPKDRFSAERLKGVDSTLKIQPAELGDSAVYLCASSLDRGWNEQFFGPGTRLTVL.

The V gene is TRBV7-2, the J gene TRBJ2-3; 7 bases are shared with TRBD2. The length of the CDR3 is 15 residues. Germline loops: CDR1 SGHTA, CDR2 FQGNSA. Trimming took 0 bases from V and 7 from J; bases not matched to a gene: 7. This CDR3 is CASSLAGGLGYTQYF. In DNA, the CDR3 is TGTGCCAGCAGCTTAGCGGGAGGGCTCGGATATACGCAGTATTTT. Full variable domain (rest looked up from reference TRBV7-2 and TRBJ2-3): GAGVSQSPSNKVTEKGKDVELRCDPISGHTALYWYRQSLGQGLEFLIYFQGNSAPDKSGLPSDRFSAERTGGSVSTLTIQRTQQEDSAVYLCASSLAGGLGYTQYFGPGTRLTVL.

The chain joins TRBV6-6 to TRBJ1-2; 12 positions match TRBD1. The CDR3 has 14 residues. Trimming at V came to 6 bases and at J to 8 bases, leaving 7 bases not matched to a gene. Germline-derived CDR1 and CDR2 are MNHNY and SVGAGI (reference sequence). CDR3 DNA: TGTGCCAGCAGGGCGACCGGGACAGGGGGCGGCTACACCTTC. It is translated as CASRATGTGGGYTF.

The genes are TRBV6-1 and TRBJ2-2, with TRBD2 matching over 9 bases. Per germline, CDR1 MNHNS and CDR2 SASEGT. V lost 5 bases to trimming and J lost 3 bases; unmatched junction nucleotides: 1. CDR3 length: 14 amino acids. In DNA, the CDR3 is TGTGCCAGCAGTCGACTAGCGGACACCGGGGAGCTGTTTTTT. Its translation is CASSRLADTGELFF.